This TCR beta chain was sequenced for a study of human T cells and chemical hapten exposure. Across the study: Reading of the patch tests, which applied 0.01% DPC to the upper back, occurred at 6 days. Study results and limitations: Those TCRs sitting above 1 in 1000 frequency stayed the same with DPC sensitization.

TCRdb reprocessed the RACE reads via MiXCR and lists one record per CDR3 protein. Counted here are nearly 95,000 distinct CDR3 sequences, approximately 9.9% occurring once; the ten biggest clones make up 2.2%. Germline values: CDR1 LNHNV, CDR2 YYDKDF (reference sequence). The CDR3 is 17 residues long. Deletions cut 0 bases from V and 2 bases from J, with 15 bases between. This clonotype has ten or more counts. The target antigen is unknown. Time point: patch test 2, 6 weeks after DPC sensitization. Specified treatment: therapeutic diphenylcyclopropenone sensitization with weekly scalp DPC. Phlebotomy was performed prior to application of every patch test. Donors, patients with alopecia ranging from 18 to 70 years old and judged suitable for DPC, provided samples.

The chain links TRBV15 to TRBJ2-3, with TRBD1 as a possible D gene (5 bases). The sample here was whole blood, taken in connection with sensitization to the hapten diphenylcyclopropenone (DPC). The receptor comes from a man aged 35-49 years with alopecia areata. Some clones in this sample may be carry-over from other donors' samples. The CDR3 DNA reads TGTGCCACCAGCAGAGAGGGGCGCGCCCGAGTCACAGATACGCAGTATTTT. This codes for CATSREGRARVTDTQYF.